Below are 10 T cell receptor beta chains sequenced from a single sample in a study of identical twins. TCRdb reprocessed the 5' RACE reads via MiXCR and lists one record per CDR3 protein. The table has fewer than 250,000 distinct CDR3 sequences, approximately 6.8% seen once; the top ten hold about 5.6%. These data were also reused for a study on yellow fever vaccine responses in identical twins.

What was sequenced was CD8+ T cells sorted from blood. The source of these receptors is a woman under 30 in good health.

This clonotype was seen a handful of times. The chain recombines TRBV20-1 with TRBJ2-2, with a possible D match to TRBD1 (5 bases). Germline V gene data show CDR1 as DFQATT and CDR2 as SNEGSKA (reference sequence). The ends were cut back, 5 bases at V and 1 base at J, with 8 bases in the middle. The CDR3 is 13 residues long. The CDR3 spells CSAGRVNTGELFF. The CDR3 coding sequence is TGCAGTGCTGGCAGGGTGAACACCGGGGAGCTGTTTTTT.

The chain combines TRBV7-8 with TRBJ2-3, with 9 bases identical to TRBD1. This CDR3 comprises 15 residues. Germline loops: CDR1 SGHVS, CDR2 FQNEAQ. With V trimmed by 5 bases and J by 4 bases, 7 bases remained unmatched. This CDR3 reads CASSPRTGVSDTQYF. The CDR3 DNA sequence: TGTGCCAGCAGCCCCCGGACAGGGGTATCAGATACGCAGTATTTT. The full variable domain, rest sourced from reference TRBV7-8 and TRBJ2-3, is GAGVSQSPRYKVAKRGQDVALRCDPISGHVSLFWYQQALGQGPEFLTYFQNEAQLDKSGLPSDRFFAERPEGSVSTLKIQRTQQEDSAVYLCASSPRTGVSDTQYFGPGTRLTVL.

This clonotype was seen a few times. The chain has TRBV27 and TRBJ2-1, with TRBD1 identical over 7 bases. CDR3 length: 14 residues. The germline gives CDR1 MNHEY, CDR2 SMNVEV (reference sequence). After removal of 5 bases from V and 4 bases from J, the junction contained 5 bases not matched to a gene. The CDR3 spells CASSLRGQYNEQFF. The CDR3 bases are TGTGCCAGCAGTCTCAGGGGACAGTACAATGAGCAGTTCTTC.

The CDR3 protein is CASSHTVTGPYEQYF. DNA for the CDR3: TGTGCCAGCAGCCATACCGTGACAGGGCCCTACGAGCAGTACTTC. This chain uses TRBV5-6 with TRBJ2-7; 7 nucleotides line up with TRBD1. Germline CDR1 reads SGHDT; CDR2 reads YYEEEE. This CDR3 has 15 residues. V was pared by 4 bases and J by 2 bases, with 9 bases of the junction left unmatched.

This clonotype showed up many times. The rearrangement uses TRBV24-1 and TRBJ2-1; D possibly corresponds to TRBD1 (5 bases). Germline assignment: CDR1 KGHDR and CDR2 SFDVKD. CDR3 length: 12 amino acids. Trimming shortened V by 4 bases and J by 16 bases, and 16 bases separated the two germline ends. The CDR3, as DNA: TGTGCCACCAGTGAGATAGGGGATCGGAAATTCTTC. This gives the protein CATSEIGDRKFF.

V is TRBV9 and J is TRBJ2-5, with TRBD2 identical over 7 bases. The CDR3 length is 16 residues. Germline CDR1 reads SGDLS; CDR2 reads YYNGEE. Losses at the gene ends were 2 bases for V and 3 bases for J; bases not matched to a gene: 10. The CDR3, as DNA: TGTGCCAGCAGCGTTGCCGGGAGGATCACGGAAGAGACCCAGTACTTC. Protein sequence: CASSVAGRITEETQYF.

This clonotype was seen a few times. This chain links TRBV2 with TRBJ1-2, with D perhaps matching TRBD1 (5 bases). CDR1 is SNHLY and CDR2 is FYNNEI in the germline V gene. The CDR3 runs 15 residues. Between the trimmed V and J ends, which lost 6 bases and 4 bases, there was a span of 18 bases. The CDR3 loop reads CASRDRPRDGYGYTF. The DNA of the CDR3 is TGTGCCAGCAGGGACCGCCCCAGGGATGGCTATGGCTACACCTTC.

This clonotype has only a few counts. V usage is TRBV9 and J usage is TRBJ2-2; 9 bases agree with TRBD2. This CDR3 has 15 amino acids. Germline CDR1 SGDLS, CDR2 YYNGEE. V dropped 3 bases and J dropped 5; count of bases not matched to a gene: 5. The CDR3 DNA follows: TGTGCCAGCAGCGGAGCGGGAGGTGGGACCGGGGAGCTGTTTTTT. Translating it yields CASSGAGGGTGELFF.

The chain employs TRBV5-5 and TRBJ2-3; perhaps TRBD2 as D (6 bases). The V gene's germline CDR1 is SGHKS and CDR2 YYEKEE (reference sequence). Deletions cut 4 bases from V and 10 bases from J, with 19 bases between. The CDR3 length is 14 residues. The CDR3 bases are TGTGCCAGCAGCCCTGAGCGGGTGTTTGGGGCGCAGTATTTT. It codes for CASSPERVFGAQYF.

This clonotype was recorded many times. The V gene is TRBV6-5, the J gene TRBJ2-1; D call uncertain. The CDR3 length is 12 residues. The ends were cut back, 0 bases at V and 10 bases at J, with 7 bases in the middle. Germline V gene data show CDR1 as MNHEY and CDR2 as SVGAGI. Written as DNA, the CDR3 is TGTGCCAGCAGTTACTCAGGCGGAGAGCAGTTCTTC. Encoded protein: CASSYSGGEQFF.